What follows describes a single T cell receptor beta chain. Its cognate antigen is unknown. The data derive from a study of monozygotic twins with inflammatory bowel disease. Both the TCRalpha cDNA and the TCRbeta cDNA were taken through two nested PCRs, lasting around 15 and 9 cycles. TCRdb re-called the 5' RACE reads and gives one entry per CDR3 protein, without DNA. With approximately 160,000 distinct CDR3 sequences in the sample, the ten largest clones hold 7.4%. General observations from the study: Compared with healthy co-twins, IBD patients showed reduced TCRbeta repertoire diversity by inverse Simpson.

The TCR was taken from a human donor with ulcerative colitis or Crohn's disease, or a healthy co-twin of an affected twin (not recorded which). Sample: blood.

The CDR3: CASSYSGLAGNEQFF. The chain is built from TRBV6-5 and TRBJ2-1; TCRdb's D gene call, TRBD2, goes unchecked for lack of DNA. In germline, CDR1 is MNHEY, CDR2 SVGAGI. The CDR3 is 15 amino acids.